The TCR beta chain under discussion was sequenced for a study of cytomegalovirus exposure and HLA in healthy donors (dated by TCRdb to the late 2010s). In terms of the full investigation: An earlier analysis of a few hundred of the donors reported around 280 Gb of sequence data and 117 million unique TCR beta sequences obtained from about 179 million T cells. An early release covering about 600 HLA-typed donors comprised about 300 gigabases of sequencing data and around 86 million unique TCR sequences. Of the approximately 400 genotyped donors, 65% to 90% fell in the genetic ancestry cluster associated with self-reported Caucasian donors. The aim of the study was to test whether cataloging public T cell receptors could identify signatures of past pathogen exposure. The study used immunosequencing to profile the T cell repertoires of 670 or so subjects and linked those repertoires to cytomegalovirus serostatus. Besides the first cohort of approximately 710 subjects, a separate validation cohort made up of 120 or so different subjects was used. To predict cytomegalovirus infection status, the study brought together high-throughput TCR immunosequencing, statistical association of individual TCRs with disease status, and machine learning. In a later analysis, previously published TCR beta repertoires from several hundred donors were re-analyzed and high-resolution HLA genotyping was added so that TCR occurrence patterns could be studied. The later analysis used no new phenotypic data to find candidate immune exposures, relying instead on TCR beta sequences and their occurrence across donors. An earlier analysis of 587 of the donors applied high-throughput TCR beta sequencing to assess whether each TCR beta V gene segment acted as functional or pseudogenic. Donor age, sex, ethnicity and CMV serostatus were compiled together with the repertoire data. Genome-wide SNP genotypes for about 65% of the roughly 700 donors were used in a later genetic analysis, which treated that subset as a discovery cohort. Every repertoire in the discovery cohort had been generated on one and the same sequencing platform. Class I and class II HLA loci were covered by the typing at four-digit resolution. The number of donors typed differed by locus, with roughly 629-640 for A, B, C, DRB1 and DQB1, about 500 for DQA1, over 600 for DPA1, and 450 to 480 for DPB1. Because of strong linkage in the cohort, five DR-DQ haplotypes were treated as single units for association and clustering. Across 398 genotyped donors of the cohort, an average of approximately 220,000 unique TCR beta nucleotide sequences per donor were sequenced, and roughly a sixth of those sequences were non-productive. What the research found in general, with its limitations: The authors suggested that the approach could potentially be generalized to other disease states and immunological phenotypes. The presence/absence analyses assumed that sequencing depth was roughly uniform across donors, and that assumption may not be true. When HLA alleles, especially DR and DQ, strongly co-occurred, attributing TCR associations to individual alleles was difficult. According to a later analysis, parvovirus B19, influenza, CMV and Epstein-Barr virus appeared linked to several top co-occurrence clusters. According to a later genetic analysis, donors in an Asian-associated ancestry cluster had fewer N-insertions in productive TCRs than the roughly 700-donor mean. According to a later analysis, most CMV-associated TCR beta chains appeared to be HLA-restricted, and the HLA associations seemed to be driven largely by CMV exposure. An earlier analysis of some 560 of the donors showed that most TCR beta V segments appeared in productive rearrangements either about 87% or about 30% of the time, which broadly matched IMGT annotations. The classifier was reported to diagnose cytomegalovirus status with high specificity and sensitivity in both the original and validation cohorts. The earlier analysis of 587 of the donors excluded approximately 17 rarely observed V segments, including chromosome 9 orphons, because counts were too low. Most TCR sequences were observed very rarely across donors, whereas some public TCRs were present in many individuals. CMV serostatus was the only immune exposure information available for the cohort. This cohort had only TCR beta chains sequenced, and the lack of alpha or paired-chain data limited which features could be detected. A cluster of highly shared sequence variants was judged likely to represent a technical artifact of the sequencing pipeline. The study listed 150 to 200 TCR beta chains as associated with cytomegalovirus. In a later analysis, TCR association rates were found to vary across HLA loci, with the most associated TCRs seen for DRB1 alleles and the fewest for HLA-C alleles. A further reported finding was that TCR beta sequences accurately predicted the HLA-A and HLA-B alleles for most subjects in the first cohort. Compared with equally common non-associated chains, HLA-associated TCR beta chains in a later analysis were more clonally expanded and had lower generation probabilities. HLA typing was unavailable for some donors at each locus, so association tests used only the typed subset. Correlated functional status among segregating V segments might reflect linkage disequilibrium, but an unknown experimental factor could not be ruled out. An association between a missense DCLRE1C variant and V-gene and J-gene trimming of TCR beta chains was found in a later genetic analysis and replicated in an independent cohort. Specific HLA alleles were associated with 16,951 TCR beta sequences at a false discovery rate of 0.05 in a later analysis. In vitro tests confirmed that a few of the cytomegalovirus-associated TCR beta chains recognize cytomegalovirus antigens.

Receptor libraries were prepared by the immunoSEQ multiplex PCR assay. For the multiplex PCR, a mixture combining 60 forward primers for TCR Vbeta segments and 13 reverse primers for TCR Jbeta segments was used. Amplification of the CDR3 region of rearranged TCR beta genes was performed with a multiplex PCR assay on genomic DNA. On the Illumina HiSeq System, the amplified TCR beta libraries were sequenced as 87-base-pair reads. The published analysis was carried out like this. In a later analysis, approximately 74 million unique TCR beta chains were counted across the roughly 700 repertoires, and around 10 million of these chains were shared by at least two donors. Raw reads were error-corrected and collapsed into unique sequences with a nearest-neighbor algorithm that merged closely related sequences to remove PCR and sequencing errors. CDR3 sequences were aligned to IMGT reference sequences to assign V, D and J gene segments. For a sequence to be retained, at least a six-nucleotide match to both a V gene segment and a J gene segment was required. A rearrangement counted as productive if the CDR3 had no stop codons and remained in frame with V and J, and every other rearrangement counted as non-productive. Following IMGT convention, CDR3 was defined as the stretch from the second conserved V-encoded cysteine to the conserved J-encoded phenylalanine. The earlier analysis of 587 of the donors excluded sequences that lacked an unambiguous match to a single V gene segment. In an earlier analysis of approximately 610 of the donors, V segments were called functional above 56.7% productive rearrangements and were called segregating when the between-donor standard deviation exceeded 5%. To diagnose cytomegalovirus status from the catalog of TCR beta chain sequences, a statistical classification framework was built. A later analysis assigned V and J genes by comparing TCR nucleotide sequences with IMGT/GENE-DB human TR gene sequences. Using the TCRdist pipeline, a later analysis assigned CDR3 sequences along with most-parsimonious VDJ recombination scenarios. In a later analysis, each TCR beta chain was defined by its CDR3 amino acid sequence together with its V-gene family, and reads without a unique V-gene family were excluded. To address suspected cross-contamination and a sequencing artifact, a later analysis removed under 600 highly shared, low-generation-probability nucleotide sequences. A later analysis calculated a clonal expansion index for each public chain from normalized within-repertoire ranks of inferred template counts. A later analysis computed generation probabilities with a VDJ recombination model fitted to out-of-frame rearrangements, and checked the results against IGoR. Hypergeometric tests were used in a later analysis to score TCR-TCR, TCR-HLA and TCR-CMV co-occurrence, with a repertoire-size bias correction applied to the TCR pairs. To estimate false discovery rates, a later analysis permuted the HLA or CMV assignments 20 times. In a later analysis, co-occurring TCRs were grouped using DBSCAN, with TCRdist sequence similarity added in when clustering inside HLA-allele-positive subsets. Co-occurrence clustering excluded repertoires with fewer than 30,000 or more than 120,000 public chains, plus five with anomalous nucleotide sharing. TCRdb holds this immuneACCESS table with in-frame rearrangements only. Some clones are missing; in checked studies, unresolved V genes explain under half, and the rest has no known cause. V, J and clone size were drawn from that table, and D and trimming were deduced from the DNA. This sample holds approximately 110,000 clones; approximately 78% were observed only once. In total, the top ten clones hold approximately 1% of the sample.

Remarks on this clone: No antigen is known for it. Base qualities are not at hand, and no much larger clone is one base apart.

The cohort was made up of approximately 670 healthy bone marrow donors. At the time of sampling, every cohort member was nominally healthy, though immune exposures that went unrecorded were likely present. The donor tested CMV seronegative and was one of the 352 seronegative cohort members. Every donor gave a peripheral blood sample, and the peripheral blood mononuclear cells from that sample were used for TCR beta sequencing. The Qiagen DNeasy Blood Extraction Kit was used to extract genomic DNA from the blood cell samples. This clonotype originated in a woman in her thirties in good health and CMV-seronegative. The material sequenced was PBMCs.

The nucleotide sequence is given as TGTGCCAGCTCACCATCGGAGAACTACGAGCAGTACTTC. This encodes CASSPSENYEQYF. This chain joins TRBV18 to TRBJ2-7; no D gene is confidently identified. Taken from cysteine to phenylalanine, the CDR3 has 13 residues. Only CDR3 DNA is held: 39 bases, read in frame from base 1. V loses 2 bases, J loses 3 bases, and the germline ends lie 8 bases apart. CDR1 and CDR2 were assigned from the germline V gene as KGHSH and LQKENI.